This T cell receptor beta chain appears in the sequencing data of a study of monozygotic twins with inflammatory bowel disease. Findings and limits, study-wide: Results did not support any single strong IBD-associated signal or clonotype.

UMIs that included a 6-nucleotide sample barcode were added by template switching, which took place during cDNA synthesis. TCRdb re-analyzed the 5' RACE reads; it lists each CDR3 protein once, without DNA. This listing includes about 450,000 distinct CDR3 sequences. Concerning this clonotype itself: What it binds is unknown.

This CDR3 spans 17 amino acids. In germline, CDR1 is SGHTA, CDR2 FQGNSA. The sequenced material came from blood. The gene calls are TRBV7-2 and TRBJ2-7; as DNA is missing, the TRBD2 call by TCRdb cannot be tested. This receptor was identified in a human donor with ulcerative colitis or Crohn's disease, or a healthy co-twin of an affected twin (not recorded which). This chain's CDR3 is CASSLEASGSTGYEQHF.